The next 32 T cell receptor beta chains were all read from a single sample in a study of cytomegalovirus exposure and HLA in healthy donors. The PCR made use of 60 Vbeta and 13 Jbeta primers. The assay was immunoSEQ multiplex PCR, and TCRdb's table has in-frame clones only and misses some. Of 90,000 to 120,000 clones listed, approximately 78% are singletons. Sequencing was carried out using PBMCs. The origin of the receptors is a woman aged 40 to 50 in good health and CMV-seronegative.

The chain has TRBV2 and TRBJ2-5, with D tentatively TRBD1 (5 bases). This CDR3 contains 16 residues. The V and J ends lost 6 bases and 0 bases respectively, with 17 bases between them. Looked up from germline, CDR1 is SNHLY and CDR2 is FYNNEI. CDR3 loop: CASSRPETDYQETQYF. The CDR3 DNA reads TGTGCCAGCAGCCGGCCGGAGACAGACTACCAAGAGACCCAGTACTTC.

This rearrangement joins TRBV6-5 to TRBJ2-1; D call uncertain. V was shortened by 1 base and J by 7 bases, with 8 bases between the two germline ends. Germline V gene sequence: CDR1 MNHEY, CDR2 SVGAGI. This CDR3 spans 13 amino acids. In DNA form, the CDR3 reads TGTGCCAGCAGTTACTTGGGCCGAAATGAGCAGTTCTTC. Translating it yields CASSYLGRNEQFF.

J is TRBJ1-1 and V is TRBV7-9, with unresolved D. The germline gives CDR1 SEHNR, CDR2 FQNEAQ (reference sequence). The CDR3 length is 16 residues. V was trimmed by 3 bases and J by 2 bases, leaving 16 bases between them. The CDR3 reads CASSFEVGLLNTEAFF. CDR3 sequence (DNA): TGTGCCAGCAGCTTTGAGGTCGGGTTATTAAACACTGAAGCTTTCTTT.

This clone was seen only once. CDR3 coding DNA: TGTGCCTGGAGGCCCTGGGCCTCCTACGAGCAGTACTTC. Protein product: CAWRPWASYEQYF. The chain links TRBV30 to TRBJ2-7; D not resolved. This CDR3 is 13 amino acids long. Deletions cut 3 bases from V and 0 bases from J, with 9 bases between. Germline CDR1 reads GTSNPN; CDR2 reads SVGIG (reference sequence).

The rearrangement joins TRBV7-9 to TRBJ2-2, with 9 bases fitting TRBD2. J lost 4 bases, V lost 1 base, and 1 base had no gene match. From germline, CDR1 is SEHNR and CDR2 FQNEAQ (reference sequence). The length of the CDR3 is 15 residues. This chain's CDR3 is CASSLGLAVTGELFF. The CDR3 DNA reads TGTGCCAGCAGCTTAGGACTAGCGGTCACCGGGGAGCTGTTTTTT. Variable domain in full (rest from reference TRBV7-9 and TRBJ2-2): DTGVSQNPRHKITKRGQNVTFRCDPISEHNRLYWYRQTLGQGPEFLTYFQNEAQLEKSRLLSDRFSAERPKGSFSTLEIQRTEQGDSAMYLCASSLGLAVTGELFFGEGSRLTVL.

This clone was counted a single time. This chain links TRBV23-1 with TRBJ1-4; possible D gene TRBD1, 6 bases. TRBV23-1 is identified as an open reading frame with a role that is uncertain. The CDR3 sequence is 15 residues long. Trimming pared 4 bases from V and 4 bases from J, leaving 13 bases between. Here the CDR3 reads CASSPHRENNEKLFF. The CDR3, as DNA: TGCGCCAGCAGTCCGCACAGGGAGAATAATGAAAAACTGTTTTTT.

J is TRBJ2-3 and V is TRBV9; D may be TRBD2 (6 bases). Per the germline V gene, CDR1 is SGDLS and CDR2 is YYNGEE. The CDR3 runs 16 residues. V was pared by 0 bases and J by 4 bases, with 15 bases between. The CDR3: CASSVVGGVRPDTQYF. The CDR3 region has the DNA TGTGCCAGCAGCGTAGTGGGGGGAGTTAGGCCAGATACGCAGTATTTT.

The CDR3 spells CASSTTGLGLHEQYF. CDR3 in DNA: TGTGCCAGCAGCACCACGGGACTAGGTCTCCACGAGCAGTACTTC. The rearrangement links TRBV27 to TRBJ2-7; TRBD2 matches 8 bases. V shed 6 bases and J 5 bases; nucleotides not matched to a gene: 12. Germline values: CDR1 MNHEY, CDR2 SMNVEV (reference sequence). The CDR3 length is 15 residues.

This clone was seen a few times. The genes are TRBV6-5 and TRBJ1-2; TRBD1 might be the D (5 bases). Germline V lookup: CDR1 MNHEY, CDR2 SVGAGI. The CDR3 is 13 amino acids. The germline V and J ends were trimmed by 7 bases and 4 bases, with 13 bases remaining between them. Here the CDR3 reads CASNPGGSYGYTF. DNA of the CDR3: TGTGCCAGCAATCCGGGGGGAAGCTATGGCTACACCTTC.

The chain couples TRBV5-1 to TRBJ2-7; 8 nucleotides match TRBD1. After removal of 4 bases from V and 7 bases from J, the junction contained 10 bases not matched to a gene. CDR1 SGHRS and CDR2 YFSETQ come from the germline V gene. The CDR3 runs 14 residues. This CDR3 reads CASSLPDRAVEQYF. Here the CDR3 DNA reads TGCGCCAGCAGCCTCCCGGACAGGGCGGTAGAGCAGTACTTC.

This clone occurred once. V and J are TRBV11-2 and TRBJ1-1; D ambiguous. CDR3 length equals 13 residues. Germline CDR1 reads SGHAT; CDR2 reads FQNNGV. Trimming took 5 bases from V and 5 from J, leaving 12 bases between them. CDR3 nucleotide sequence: TGTGCCAGCAGCCCCCGGCGGGAGACTGAAGCTTTCTTT. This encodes CASSPRRETEAFF. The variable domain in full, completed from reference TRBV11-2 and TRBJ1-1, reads EAGVAQSPRYKIIEKRQSVAFWCNPISGHATLYWYQQILGQGPKLLIQFQNNGVVDDSQLPKDRFSAERLKGVDSTLKIQPAKLEDSAVYLCASSPRRETEAFFGQGTRLTVV.

The CDR3 region is CASSTAGTGNNDKVFF. CDR3 nucleotides: TGTGCCAGCAGTACGGCCGGGACAGGAAATAATGATAAGGTGTTTTTT. The chain is built from TRBV28 and TRBJ1-4; 8 nucleotides line up with TRBD1. V was pared by 5 bases and J by 15 bases, with 20 bases of the junction left unmatched. The germline V gene encodes CDR1 MDHEN and CDR2 SYDVKM. The CDR3 has 16 amino acids.

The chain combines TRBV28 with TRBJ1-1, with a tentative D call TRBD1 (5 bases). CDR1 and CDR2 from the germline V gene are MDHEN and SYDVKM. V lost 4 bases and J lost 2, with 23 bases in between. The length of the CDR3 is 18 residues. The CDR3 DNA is TGTGCCAGCAGTTCCGCGAAGAGCTTTTCTACAGGAAACACTGAAGCTTTCTTT. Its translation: CASSSAKSFSTGNTEAFF.

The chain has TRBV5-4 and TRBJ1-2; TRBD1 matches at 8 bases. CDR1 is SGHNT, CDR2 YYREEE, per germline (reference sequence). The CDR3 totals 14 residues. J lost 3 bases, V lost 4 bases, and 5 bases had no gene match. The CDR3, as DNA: TGTGCCAGCAGCCAGGGACAGGAATACTATGGCTACACCTTC. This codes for CASSQGQEYYGYTF. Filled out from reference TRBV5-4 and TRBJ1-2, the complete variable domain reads ETGVTQSPTHLIKTRGQQVTLRCSSQSGHNTVSWYQQALGQGPQFIFQYYREEENGRGNFPPRFSGLQFPNYSSELNVNALELDDSALYLCASSQGQEYYGYTFGSGTRLTVV.

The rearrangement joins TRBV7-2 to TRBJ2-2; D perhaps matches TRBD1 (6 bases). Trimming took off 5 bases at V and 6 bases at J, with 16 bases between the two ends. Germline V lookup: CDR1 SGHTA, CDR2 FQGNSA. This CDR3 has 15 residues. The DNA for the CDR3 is TGTGCCAGCAGCCCGAGGGGGTCTCCGCCCGGGGAGCTGTTTTTT. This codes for CASSPRGSPPGELFF.

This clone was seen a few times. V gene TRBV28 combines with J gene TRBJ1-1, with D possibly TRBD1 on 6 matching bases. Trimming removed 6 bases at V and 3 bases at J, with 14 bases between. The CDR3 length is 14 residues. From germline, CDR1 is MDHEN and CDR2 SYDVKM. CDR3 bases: TGTGCCAGCAGAACAGGGTACGAGGACACTGAAGCTTTCTTT. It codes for CASRTGYEDTEAFF.

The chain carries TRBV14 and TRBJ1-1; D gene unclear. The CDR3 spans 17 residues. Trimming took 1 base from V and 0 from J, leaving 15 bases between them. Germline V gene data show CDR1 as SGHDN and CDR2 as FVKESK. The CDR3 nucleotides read TGTGCCAGCAGCCAAGTTGCGGGGTATTACATGAACACTGAAGCTTTCTTT. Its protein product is CASSQVAGYYMNTEAFF.

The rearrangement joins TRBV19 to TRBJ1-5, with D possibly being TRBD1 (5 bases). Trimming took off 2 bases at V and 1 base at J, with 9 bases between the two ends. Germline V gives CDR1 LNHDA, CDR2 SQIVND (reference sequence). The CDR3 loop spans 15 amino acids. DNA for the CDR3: TGTGCCAGTAGTATAACAGGCAGCAGCAATCAGCCCCAGCATTTT. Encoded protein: CASSITGSSNQPQHF.

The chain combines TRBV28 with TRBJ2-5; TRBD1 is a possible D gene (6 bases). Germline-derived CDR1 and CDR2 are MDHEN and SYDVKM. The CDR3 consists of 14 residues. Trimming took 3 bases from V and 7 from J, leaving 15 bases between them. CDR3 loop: CASSFGGGPRTQYF. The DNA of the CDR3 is TGTGCCAGCAGTTTTGGGGGCGGGCCCAGGACCCAGTACTTC.

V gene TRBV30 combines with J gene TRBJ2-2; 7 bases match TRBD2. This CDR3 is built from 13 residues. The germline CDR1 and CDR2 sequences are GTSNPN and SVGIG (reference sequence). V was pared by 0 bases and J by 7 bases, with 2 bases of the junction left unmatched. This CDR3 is CAWSVAGVGELFF. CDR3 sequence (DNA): TGTGCCTGGAGTGTCGCGGGGGTCGGGGAGCTGTTTTTT.

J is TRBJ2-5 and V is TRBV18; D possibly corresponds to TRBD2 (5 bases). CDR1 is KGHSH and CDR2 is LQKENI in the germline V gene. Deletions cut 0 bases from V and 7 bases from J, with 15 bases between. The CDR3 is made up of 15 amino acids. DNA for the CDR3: TGTGCCAGCTCACCACCGATCCCGATAAGCGGGACCCAGTACTTC. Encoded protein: CASSPPIPISGTQYF.

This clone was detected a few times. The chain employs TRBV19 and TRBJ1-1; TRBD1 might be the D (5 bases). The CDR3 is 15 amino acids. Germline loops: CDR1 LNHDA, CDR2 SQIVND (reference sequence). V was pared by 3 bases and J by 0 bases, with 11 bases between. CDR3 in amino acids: CASSMTQGMNTEAFF. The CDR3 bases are TGTGCCAGTAGTATGACTCAGGGAATGAACACTGAAGCTTTCTTT.

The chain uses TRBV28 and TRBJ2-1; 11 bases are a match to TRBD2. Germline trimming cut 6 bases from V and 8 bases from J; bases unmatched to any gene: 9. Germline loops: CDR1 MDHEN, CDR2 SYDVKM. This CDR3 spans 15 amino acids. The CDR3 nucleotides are TGTGCCAGCAGCCTCGGACTAGCGGGTCGGTATGAGCAGTTCTTC. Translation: CASSLGLAGRYEQFF.

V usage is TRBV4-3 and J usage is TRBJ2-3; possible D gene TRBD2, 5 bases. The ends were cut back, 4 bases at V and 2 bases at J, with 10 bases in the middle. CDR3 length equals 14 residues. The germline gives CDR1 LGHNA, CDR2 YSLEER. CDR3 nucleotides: TGCGCCAGCAGCCCAACCGGGATCACAGATACGCAGTATTTT. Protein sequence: CASSPTGITDTQYF.

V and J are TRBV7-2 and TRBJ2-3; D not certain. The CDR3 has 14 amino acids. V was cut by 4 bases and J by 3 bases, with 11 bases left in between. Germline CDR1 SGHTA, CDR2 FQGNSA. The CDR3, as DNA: TGTGCCAGCAGCTCATTGAGGTTAACAGATACGCAGTATTTT. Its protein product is CASSSLRLTDTQYF.

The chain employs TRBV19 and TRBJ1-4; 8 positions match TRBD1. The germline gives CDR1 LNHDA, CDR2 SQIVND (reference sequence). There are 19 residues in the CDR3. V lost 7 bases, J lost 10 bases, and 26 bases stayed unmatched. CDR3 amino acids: CASMRAHRDFQGAKGKLFF. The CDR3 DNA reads TGTGCCAGTATGAGGGCTCACCGGGACTTCCAGGGGGCGAAAGGAAAACTGTTTTTT.

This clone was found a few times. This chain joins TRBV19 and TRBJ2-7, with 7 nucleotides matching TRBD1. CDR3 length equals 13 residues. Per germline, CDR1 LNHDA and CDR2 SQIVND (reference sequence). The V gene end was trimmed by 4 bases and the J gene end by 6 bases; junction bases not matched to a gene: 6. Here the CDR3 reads CASSTGTASEQYF. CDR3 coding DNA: TGTGCCAGTAGTACCGGGACAGCCTCCGAGCAGTACTTC.

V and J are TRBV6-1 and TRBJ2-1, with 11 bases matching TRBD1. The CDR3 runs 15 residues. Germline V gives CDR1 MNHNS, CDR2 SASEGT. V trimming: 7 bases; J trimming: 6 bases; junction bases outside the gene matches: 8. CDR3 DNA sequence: TGTGCCAGCACCAGAGAGGGGACAGGGGGCAATGAGCAGTTCTTC. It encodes CASTREGTGGNEQFF.

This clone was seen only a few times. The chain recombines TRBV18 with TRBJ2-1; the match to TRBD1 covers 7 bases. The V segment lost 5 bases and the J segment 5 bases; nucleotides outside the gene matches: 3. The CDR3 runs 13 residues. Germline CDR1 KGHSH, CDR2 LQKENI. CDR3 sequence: CASSSGTDNEQFF. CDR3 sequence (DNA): TGTGCCAGCTCATCCGGGACAGACAATGAGCAGTTCTTC.

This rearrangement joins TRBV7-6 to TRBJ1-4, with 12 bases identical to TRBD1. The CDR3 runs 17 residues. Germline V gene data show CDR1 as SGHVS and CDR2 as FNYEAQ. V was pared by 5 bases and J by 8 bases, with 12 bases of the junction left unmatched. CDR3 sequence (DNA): TGTGCCAGCAGCCGAGGGGGACAGGGGGCGTTAGGAGAAAAACTGTTTTTT. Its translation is CASSRGGQGALGEKLFF.

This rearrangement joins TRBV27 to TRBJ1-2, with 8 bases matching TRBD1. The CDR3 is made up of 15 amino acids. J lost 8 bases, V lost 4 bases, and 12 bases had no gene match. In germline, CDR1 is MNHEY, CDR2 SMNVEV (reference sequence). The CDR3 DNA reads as TGTGCCAGCAGTTGGGGGACAGGAGCTACGGAAGGCTACACCTTC. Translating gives CASSWGTGATEGYTF.

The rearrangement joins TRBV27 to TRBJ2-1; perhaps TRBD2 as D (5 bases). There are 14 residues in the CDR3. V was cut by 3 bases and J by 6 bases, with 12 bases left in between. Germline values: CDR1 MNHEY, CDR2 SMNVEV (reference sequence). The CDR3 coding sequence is TGTGCCAGCAGTTTCCTCTTCAGCGGCAATGAGCAGTTCTTC. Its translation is CASSFLFSGNEQFF.